This entry lists 29 T cell receptor beta chains sequenced from one sample in a study of shared clonotypes between healthy human individuals. Produced via immunoSEQ multiplex PCR; TCRdb's table is partial and in-frame only. The repertoire holds over 2 million clones, with about 95% as singletons. Sequencing was done on a sample of naive CD4+ T cells sorted from blood. The subset denotes: CD45RA+ positively selected. Receptor source: a man between 18 and 35 years old in good health.

J is TRBJ2-5 and V is TRBV7-3; TRBD1 matches at 9 bases. CDR1 and CDR2 from the germline V gene are SGHTA and FQGTGA. The junction had 5 bases not matched to a gene; V was cut back by 6 bases and J by 6 bases. The CDR3 loop spans 13 amino acids. The CDR3 DNA is TGTGCCAGCAGTCCGGGACAGGGCCAGACCCAGTACTTC. Its protein product is CASSPGQGQTQYF.

The chain recombines TRBV10-3 with TRBJ1-6, with a tentative D call TRBD1 (5 bases). Germline V gene lookup returns CDR1 ENHRY and CDR2 SYGVKD. Trimming removed 7 bases from V and 3 bases from J, with 16 bases in between. The CDR3 has 16 residues. CDR3 residues: CAITEGTDFYNSPLHF. The CDR3 nucleotides are TGTGCCATCACCGAAGGGACGGACTTCTATAATTCACCCCTCCACTTT.

The V call is TRBV5-1, the J call TRBJ2-3, with 7 bases aligning to TRBD1. This CDR3 has 16 amino acids. Germline loops: CDR1 SGHRS, CDR2 YFSETQ. The J segment lost 2 bases and the V segment lost 0 bases, leaving 6 bases of the junction unmatched. The DNA for the CDR3 is TGCGCCAGCAGCTTGGGGGGGACAGTCCCCACAGATACGCAGTATTTT. Amino acid sequence: CASSLGGTVPTDTQYF.

The chain carries TRBV29-1 and TRBJ2-2, with 7 bases lining up with TRBD1. The CDR3 loop spans 15 amino acids. Germline V gene sequence: CDR1 SQVTM, CDR2 ANQGSEA. Unmatched junction bases numbered 10, after V lost 7 bases and J lost 2 bases. CDR3 region: CSALGGQTNTGELFF. The CDR3 DNA reads TGCAGCGCCTTAGGGGGACAGACCAACACCGGGGAGCTGTTTTTT.

V is TRBV5-1 and J is TRBJ2-3, with 7 bases matching TRBD2. With V trimmed by 6 bases and J by 1 base, 2 bases remained unmatched. The germline V gene encodes CDR1 SGHRS and CDR2 YFSETQ. CDR3 length: 13 residues. CDR3 in amino acids: CASKAGRTDTQYF. The CDR3 DNA is TGCGCCAGCAAAGCGGGGCGCACAGATACGCAGTATTTT. The full variable domain, in which reference TRBV5-1 and TRBJ2-3 provide the parts outside the CDR3, is KAGVTQTPRYLIKTRGQQVTLSCSPISGHRSVSWYQQTPGQGLQFLFEYFSETQRNKGNFPGRFSGRQFSNSRSEMNVSTLELGDSALYLCASKAGRTDTQYFGPGTRLTVL.

This chain links TRBV18 with TRBJ1-1; D remains unclear. The V and J ends lost 5 bases and 3 bases respectively, with 13 bases between them. The CDR3 runs to 14 residues. Germline V CDR1 and CDR2: KGHSH, LQKENI. CDR3 sequence: CASSYAGGHTEAFF. The CDR3 nucleotides read TGTGCCAGCTCATACGCGGGCGGGCACACTGAAGCTTTCTTT.

The chain is built from TRBV6-4 and TRBJ2-5, with TRBD2 identical over 8 bases. J was trimmed by 4 bases and V by 6 bases; bases with no gene match: 7. Germline assignment: CDR1 MRHNA and CDR2 SNTAGT. The CDR3 length is 14 residues. CDR3 loop: CASSPTGGRETQYF. CDR3 bases: TGTGCCAGCAGCCCAACGGGAGGGCGAGAGACCCAGTACTTC.

The chain combines TRBV19 with TRBJ2-7; no clear D gene. Trimming left V 5 bases short and J 0 bases short, with 11 bases between. The CDR3 sequence is 14 residues long. The germline CDR1 and CDR2 sequences are LNHDA and SQIVND (reference sequence). In nucleotides, the CDR3 is TGTGCCAGTAGTTGGTCCGAGGCCTCCTACGAGCAGTACTTC. Translation gives CASSWSEASYEQYF.

This clone was observed once. V gene TRBV9 combines with J gene TRBJ2-7; 7 bases match TRBD1. V lost 0 bases, J lost 0 bases, and 6 bases stayed unmatched. There are 16 residues in the CDR3. Germline assignment: CDR1 SGDLS and CDR2 YYNGEE. The CDR3 loop reads CASSVGPGQSSYEQYF. In DNA form, the CDR3 reads TGTGCCAGCAGCGTAGGGCCGGGACAGAGCTCCTACGAGCAGTACTTC.

This clone appeared a single time. V usage is TRBV29-1 and J usage is TRBJ1-2; TRBD1 might be the D (6 bases). The V gene's germline CDR1 is SQVTM and CDR2 ANQGSEA. The CDR3 is 12 amino acids. CDR3 DNA: TGCAGTGCCAGTACCGGGACAACTGGCTACACCTTC. This codes for CSASTGTTGYTF. The variable domain in full, completed from reference TRBV29-1 and TRBJ1-2, reads SAVISQKPSRDICQRGTSLTIQCQVDSQVTMMFWYRQQPGQSLTLIATANQGSEATYESGFVIDKFPISRPNLTFSTLTVSNMSPEDSSIYLCSASTGTTGYTFGSGTRLTVV.

Points on this clone: A much larger clonotype is one base distant, so this may be a read error. Other nucleotide sequences from this sample produce the same CDR3. The chain has TRBV5-4 and TRBJ2-7; D possibly corresponds to TRBD1 (6 bases). The V gene's germline CDR1 is SGHNT and CDR2 YYREEE (reference sequence). Trimming stripped 1 base from V and 4 bases from J, with 9 bases between. The CDR3 covers 13 residues. The CDR3 DNA follows: TGTGCCAGCAGCTTGACAGGGTCGTACGAGCAGTACTTC. Encoded protein: CASSLTGSYEQYF.

The chain uses TRBV10-1 and TRBJ1-2, with a tentative D call TRBD1 (5 bases). CDR3 length: 14 amino acids. Germline V gives CDR1 WNHNN, CDR2 SYGVQD (reference sequence). The germline V and J ends were trimmed by 0 bases and 3 bases, with 8 bases remaining between them. The CDR3 coding sequence is TGCGCCAGCAGTGAGTCGGGGGTCGACTATGGCTACACCTTC. Protein: CASSESGVDYGYTF.

In regard to this clone: Other nucleotide sequences in the sample specify the same CDR3. The gene calls are TRBV7-9 and TRBJ2-7; no clear D gene. Trimming left V 3 bases short and J 7 bases short, with 10 bases between. Germline CDR1 is SEHNR and CDR2 is FQNEAQ (reference sequence). The CDR3 consists of 12 residues. The CDR3 loop is CASSFQDSEQYF. Here the CDR3 DNA reads TGTGCCAGCAGCTTTCAGGATTCGGAGCAGTACTTC.

This rearrangement joins TRBV28 to TRBJ1-2, with D perhaps matching TRBD1 (6 bases). CDR1 is MDHEN, CDR2 SYDVKM, per germline. The CDR3 is made up of 13 amino acids. V was cut by 6 bases and J by 7 bases, with 15 bases left in between. DNA of the CDR3: TGTGCCAGCAGAACTGGGGGGCAGGGTGGCTACACCTTC. This sequence encodes CASRTGGQGGYTF.

V usage is TRBV28 and J usage is TRBJ2-2, with TRBD2 identical over 12 bases. Germline CDR1 is MDHEN and CDR2 is SYDVKM. The CDR3 is 15 residues long. The V and J ends lost 6 bases and 6 bases, in that order; junction bases with no gene match: 5. Here the CDR3 DNA reads TGTGCCAGCAGACCTAGCGGGGGGGCAGCCGGGGAGCTGTTTTTT. Its translation is CASRPSGGAAGELFF. The whole variable domain, remainder taken from reference TRBV28 and TRBJ2-2, is DVKVTQSSRYLVKRTGEKVFLECVQDMDHENMFWYRQDPGLGLRLIYFSYDVKMKEKGDIPEGYSVSREKKERFSLILESASTNQTSMYLCASRPSGGAAGELFFGEGSRLTVL.

A remark on this clone: The sample carries other DNA sequences with the same CDR3. The chain recombines TRBV7-9 with TRBJ2-7; 8 bases line up with TRBD1. Per the germline V gene, CDR1 is SEHNR and CDR2 is FQNEAQ (reference sequence). V was clipped by 1 base and J by 6 bases; unmatched bases: 5. CDR3 length equals 14 residues. In DNA, the CDR3 is TGTGCCAGCAGCTTAGGGCAGGGGGCGGTCGAGCAGTACTTC. It codes for CASSLGQGAVEQYF.

V is TRBV18 and J is TRBJ2-2; 13 bases agree with TRBD2. Per germline, CDR1 KGHSH and CDR2 LQKENI. Trimming at V came to 4 bases and at J to 6 bases, leaving 8 bases not matched to a gene. The CDR3 consists of 17 residues. In nucleotides, the CDR3 is TGTGCCAGCTCACTGGGACTAGCGGGACAAGCGGCCGGGGAGCTGTTTTTT. This translates into CASSLGLAGQAAGELFF.

This rearrangement joins TRBV30 to TRBJ1-2; no firm D call. Germline V gene lookup returns CDR1 GTSNPN and CDR2 SVGIG (reference sequence). V was pared by 1 base and J by 8 bases, with 14 bases between. The CDR3 sequence is 13 residues long. The CDR3 sequence: CAWSAMVRRGYTF. The CDR3 DNA is TGTGCCTGGAGTGCAATGGTCCGGCGGGGCTACACCTTC.

The chain recombines TRBV11-3 with TRBJ2-7, with 10 nucleotides matching TRBD2. Per germline, CDR1 SGHNT and CDR2 YENEEA. The CDR3 has 14 amino acids. Trimming cost V 5 bases and J 5 bases; bases outside gene matches: 6. CDR3 DNA: TGTGCCAGCAGCCCGGGACTAGCGTCCAACGAGCAGTACTTC. The encoded protein is CASSPGLASNEQYF.

Regarding this clone: Distinct nucleotide sequences in the sample also encode this CDR3. V gene TRBV11-3 combines with J gene TRBJ2-5, with 7 bases aligning to TRBD1. CDR1 and CDR2 (germline): SGHNT, YENEEA. Trimming removed 1 base from V and 0 bases from J; junction bases left unmatched: 2. The CDR3 extends over 15 amino acids. The CDR3 sequence is CASSLGGTDQETQYF. DNA of the CDR3: TGTGCCAGCAGCTTAGGAGGGACAGACCAAGAGACCCAGTACTTC.

The V gene is TRBV5-4, the J gene TRBJ2-7; 9 nucleotides align to TRBD2. The CDR3 has 18 amino acids. Germline CDR1 SGHNT, CDR2 YYREEE (reference sequence). V was pared by 0 bases and J by 0 bases, with 10 bases of the junction left unmatched. This chain's CDR3 is CASSLGGLAGTLSYEQYF. The CDR3 coding sequence is TGTGCCAGCAGCTTGGGGGGTCTAGCGGGGACACTCTCCTACGAGCAGTACTTC.

The chain is built from TRBV18 and TRBJ2-7; 13 bases fit TRBD2. This CDR3 contains 16 residues. Germline loops: CDR1 KGHSH, CDR2 LQKENI. V trimming: 2 bases; J trimming: 4 bases; junction bases outside the gene matches: 5. For the CDR3, the DNA is TGTGCCAGCTCACCAATGGGACTAGCGGGATCTTACGAGCAGTACTTC. Protein: CASSPMGLAGSYEQYF.

The chain is built from TRBV29-1 and TRBJ1-1; 9 bases line up with TRBD1. This CDR3 has 14 amino acids. CDR1 is SQVTM, CDR2 ANQGSEA, per germline. With V trimmed by 4 bases and J by 7 bases, 10 bases remained unmatched. This chain's CDR3 is CSVVPQTGGIEAFF. The CDR3 DNA reads TGCAGCGTTGTTCCACAAACAGGGGGCATTGAAGCTTTCTTT.

V is TRBV30 and J is TRBJ1-5; D not resolved. V was shortened by 2 bases and J by 0 bases, with 11 bases between the two germline ends. The CDR3 spans 15 residues. The germline V gene encodes CDR1 GTSNPN and CDR2 SVGIG (reference sequence). The CDR3 loop is CAWSPLGSSNQPQHF. Written as DNA, the CDR3 is TGTGCCTGGAGTCCACTAGGGTCTAGCAATCAGCCCCAGCATTTT. The whole variable domain, remainder taken from reference TRBV30 and TRBJ1-5, is SQTIHQWPATLVQPVGSPLSLECTVEGTSNPNLYWYRQAAGRGLQLLFYSVGIGQISSEVPQNLSASRPQDRQFILSSKKLLLSDSGFYLCAWSPLGSSNQPQHFGDGTRLSIL.

V gene TRBV2 combines with J gene TRBJ2-5; D is perhaps TRBD2 (5 bases). The CDR3 length is 14 residues. Germline assignment: CDR1 SNHLY and CDR2 FYNNEI. The CDR3 protein is CADSRTTRGETQYF. The DNA of the CDR3 is TGTGCAGACTCACGGACCACCCGGGGAGAGACCCAGTACTTC.

The chain joins TRBV7-2 to TRBJ2-2; the D gene could be TRBD1 or TRBD2 (6 bases each). Germline CDR1 reads SGHTA; CDR2 reads FQGNSA. This CDR3 comprises 14 residues. V was cut by 5 bases and J by 6 bases, with 13 bases left in between. This chain's CDR3 is CASSVTGGPGELFF. CDR3 coding DNA: TGTGCCAGCAGCGTCACCGGGGGCCCCGGGGAGCTGTTTTTT.

The genes are TRBV5-1 and TRBJ2-2; the D gene could be TRBD1 or TRBD2 (5 bases each). Germline CDR1 reads SGHRS; CDR2 reads YFSETQ. V gave up 1 base and J gave up 3 bases, with 10 bases separating them. The CDR3 covers 15 residues. CDR3 nucleotides: TGCGCCAGCAGCTTGAGGTTGGGGGACACCGGGGAGCTGTTTTTT. Translated, it gives CASSLRLGDTGELFF. The entire variable domain, with the rest obtained from reference TRBV5-1 and TRBJ2-2, is as follows: KAGVTQTPRYLIKTRGQQVTLSCSPISGHRSVSWYQQTPGQGLQFLFEYFSETQRNKGNFPGRFSGRQFSNSRSEMNVSTLELGDSALYLCASSLRLGDTGELFFGEGSRLTVL.

The chain combines TRBV12-5 with TRBJ2-2; 8 bases agree with TRBD1. The germline gives CDR1 LGHNT, CDR2 FRNRAP. V lost 1 base, J lost 3 bases, and 10 bases stayed unmatched. The CDR3 has 18 amino acids. The chain's CDR3 is CASGLGLKTGEDTGELFF. The CDR3 coding sequence is TGTGCTAGTGGTTTGGGCCTTAAGACAGGGGAGGACACCGGGGAGCTGTTTTTT.

CDR3 DNA sequence: TGTGCCAGCAGTGACCAATTACAGGGAGTAGAAGCCAAAAACATTCAGTACTTC. Amino acids: CASSDQLQGVEAKNIQYF. V usage is TRBV6-1 and J usage is TRBJ2-4; D perhaps matches TRBD1 (6 bases). Trimming removed 3 bases at V and 0 bases at J, with 18 bases between. Germline V gene lookup returns CDR1 MNHNS and CDR2 SASEGT. This CDR3 is 18 amino acids long.